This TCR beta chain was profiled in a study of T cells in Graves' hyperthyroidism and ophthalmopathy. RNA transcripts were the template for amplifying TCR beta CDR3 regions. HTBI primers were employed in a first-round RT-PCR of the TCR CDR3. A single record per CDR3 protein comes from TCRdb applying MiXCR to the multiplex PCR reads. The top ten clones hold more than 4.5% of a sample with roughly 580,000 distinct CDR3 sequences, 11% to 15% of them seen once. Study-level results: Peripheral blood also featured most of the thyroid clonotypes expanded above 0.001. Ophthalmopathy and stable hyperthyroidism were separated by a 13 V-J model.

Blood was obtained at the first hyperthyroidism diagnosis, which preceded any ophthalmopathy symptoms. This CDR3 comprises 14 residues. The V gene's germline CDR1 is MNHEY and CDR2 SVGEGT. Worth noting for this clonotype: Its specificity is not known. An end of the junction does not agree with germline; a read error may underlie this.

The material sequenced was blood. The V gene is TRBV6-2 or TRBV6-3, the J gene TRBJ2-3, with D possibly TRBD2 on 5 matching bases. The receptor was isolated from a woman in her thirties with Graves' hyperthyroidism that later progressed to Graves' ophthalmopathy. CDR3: CASLDRGSTDTRYF. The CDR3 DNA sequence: TGTGCCAGCCTGGACCGGGGTTCAACAGATACGCGGTATTTT.